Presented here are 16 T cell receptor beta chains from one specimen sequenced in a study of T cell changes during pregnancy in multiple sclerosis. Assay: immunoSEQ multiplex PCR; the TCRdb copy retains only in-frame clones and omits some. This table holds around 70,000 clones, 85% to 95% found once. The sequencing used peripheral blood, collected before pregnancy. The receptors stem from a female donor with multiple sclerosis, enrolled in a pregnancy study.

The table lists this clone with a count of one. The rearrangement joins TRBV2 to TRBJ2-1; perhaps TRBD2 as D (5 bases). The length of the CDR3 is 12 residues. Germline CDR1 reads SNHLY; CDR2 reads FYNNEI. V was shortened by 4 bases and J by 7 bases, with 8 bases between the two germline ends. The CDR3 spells CASSVWENEQFF. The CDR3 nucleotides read TGTGCCAGCAGTGTATGGGAGAATGAGCAGTTCTTC.

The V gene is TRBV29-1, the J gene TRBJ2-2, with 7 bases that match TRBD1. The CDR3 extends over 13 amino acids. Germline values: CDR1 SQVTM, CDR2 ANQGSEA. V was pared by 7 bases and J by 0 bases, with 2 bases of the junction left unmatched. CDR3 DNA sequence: TGCAGCGGGGGACAGACGAACACCGGGGAGCTGTTTTTT. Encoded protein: CSGGQTNTGELFF.

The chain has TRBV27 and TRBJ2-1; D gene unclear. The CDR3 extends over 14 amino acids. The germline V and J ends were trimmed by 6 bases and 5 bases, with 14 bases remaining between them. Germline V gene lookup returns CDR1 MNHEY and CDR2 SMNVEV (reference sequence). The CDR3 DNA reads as TGTGCCAGCAGCCCTCTTATGGCGGACAATGAGCAGTTCTTC. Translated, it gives CASSPLMADNEQFF.

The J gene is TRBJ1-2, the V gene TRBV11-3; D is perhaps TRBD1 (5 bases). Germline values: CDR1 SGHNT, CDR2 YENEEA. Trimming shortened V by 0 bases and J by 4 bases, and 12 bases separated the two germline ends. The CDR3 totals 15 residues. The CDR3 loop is CASSLDMGTSYGYTF. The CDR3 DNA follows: TGTGCCAGCAGCTTAGATATGGGGACTTCCTATGGCTACACCTTC.

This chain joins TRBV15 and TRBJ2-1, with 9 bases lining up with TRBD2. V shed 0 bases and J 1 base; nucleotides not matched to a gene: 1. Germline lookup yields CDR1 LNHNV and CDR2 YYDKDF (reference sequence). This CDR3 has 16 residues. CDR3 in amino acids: CATSRDAGGSYNEQFF. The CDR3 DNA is TGTGCCACCAGCAGAGATGCGGGAGGGTCCTACAATGAGCAGTTCTTC. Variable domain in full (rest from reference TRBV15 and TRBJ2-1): DAMVIQNPRYQVTQFGKPVTLSCSQTLNHNVMYWYQQKSSQAPKLLFHYYDKDFNNEADTPDNFQSRRPNTSFCFLDIRSPGLGDTAMYLCATSRDAGGSYNEQFFGPGTRLTVL.

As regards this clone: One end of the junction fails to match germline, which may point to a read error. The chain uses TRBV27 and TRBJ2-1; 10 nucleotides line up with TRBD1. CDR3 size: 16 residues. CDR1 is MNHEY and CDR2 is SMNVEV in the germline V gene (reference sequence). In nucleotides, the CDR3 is TGTGCCCGCAGCGTGATCGGACAGGGGGGTGGAGATGAGCAGTTCTTC. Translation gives CARSVIGQGGGDEQFF.

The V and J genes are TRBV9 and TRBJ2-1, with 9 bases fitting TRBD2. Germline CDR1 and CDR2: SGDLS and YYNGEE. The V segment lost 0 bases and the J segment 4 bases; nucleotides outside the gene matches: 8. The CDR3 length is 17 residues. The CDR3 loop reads CASSVVDGGRGYNEQFF. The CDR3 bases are TGTGCCAGCAGCGTAGTCGATGGCGGGAGGGGTTACAATGAGCAGTTCTTC.

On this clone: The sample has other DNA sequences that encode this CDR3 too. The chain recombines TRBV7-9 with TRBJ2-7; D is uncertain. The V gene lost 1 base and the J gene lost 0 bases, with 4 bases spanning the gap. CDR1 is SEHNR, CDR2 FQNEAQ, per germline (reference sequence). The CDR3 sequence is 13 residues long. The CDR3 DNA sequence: TGTGCCAGCAGCTTAGAGAGCTCCTACGAGCAGTACTTC. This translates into CASSLESSYEQYF.

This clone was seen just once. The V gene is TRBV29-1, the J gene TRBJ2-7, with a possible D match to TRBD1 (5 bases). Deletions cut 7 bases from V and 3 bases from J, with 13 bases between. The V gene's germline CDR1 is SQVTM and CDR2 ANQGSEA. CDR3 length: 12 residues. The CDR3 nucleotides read TGCAGCGCCTCCCCAGGGCACTACGAGCAGTACTTC. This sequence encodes CSASPGHYEQYF.

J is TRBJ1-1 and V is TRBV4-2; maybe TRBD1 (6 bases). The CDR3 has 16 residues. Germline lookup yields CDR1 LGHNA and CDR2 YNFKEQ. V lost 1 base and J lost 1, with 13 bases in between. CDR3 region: CASSQARRTANTEAFF. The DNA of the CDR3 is TGTGCCAGCAGCCAAGCGAGGAGGACAGCGAACACTGAAGCTTTCTTT.

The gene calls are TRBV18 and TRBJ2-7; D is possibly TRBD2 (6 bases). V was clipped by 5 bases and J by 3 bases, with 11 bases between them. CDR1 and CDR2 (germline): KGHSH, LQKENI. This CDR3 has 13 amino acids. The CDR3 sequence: CASSFGGDYEQYF. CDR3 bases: TGTGCCAGCTCATTCGGAGGGGACTACGAGCAGTACTTC.

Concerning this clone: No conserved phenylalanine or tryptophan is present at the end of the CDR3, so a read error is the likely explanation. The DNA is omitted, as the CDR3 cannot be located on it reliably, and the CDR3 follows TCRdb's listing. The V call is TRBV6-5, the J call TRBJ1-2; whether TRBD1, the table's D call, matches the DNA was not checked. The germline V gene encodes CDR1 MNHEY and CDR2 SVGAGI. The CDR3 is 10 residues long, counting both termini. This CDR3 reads CASRHISGTT.

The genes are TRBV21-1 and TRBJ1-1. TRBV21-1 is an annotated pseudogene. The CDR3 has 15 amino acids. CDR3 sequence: CASSKAAGTGTEAFF. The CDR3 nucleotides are TGTGCCAGCAGCAAAGCAGCGGGGACGGGCACTGAAGCTTTCTTT.

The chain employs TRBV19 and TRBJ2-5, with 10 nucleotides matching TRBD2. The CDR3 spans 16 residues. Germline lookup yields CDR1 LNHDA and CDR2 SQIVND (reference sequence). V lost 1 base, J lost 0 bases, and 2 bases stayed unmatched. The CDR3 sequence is CASSIVLAGYQETQYF. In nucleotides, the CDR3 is TGTGCCAGTAGTATAGTACTAGCGGGATACCAAGAGACCCAGTACTTC.

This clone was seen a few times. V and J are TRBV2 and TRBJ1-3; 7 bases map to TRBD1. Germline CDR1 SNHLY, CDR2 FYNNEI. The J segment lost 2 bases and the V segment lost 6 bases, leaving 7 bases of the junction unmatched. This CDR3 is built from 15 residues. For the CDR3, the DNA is TGTGCCAGCAGGGACAGGAAATTTACTGGAAACACCATATATTTT. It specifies CASRDRKFTGNTIYF.

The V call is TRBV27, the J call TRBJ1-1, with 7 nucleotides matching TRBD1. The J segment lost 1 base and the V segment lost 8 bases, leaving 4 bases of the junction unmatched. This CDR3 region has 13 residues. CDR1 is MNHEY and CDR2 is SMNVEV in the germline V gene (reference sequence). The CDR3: CASAAGGNTEAFF. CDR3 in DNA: TGTGCCAGCGCGGCAGGGGGGAACACTGAAGCTTTCTTT.